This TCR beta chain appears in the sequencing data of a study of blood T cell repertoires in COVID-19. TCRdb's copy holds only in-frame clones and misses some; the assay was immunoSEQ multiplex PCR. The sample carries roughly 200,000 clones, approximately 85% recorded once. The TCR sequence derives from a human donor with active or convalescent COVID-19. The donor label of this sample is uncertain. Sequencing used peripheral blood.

CDR3 in DNA: TGCAGCGTTGGTGGGACAGGGAACACCGGGGAGCTGTTTTTT. Translation gives CSVGGTGNTGELFF. The chain is built from TRBV29-1 and TRBJ2-2; TRBD1 matches 8 bases. From germline, CDR1 is SQVTM and CDR2 ANQGSEA. The ends lost 4 bases at V and 1 base at J; junction bases unmatched: 2. The CDR3 is 14 amino acids.